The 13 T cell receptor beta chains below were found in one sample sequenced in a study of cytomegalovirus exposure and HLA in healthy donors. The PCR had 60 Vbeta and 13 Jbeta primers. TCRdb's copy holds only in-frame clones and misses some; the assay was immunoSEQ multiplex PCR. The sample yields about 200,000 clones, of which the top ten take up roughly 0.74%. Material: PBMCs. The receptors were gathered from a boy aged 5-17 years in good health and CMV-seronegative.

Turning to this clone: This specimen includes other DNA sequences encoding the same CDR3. The CDR3 DNA is TGTGCCAGCAGCTTTACAGGATTCCAAAGCTCCTACAATGAGCAGTTCTTC. It yields the protein CASSFTGFQSSYNEQFF. The rearrangement joins TRBV7-3 to TRBJ2-1; the D gene is possibly TRBD1 (5 bases). CDR3 length equals 17 residues. Germline CDR1 and CDR2: SGHTA and FQGTGA. Trimming cost V 3 bases and J 0 bases, with 15 bases left between them.

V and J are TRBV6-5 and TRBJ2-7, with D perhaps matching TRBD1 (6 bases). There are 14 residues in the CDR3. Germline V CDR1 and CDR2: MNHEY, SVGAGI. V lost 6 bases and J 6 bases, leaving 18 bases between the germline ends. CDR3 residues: CASSPSRGRGEQYF. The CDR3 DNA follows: TGTGCCAGCAGCCCATCAAGGGGGAGAGGCGAGCAGTACTTC.

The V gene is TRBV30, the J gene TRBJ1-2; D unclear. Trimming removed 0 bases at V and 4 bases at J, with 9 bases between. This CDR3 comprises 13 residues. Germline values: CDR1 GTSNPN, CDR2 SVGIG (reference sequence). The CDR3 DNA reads TGTGCCTGGAGTGTACAGTTAGGCTATGGCTACACCTTC. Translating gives CAWSVQLGYGYTF. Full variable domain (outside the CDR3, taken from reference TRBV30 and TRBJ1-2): SQTIHQWPATLVQPVGSPLSLECTVEGTSNPNLYWYRQAAGRGLQLLFYSVGIGQISSEVPQNLSASRPQDRQFILSSKKLLLSDSGFYLCAWSVQLGYGYTFGSGTRLTVV.

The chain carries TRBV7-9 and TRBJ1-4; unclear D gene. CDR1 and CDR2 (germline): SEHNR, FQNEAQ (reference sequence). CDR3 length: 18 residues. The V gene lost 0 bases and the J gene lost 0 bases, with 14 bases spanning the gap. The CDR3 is CASSLAVLGGATNEKLFF. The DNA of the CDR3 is TGTGCCAGCAGCTTAGCCGTTCTGGGAGGCGCAACTAATGAAAAACTGTTTTTT.

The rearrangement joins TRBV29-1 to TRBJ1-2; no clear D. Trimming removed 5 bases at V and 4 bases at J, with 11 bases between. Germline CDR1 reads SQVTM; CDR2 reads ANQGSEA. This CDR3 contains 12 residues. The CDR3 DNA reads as TGCAGCGTTCACAGTTCCACCTATGGCTACACCTTC. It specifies CSVHSSTYGYTF.

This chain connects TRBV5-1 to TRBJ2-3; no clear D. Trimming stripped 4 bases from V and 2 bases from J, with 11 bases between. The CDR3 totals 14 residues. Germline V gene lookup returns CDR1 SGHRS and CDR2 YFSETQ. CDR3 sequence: CASSPRSFTDTQYF. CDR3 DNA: TGCGCCAGCAGCCCGCGCTCTTTCACAGATACGCAGTATTTT.

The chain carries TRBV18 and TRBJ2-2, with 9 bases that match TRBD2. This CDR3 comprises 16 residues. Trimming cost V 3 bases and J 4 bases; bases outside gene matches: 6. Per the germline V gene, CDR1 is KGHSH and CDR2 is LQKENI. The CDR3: CASSPVAGDSTGELFF. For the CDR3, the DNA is TGTGCCAGCTCACCGGTAGCGGGGGACAGCACCGGGGAGCTGTTTTTT. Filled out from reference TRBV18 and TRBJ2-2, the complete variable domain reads NAGVMQNPRHLVRRRGQEARLRCSPMKGHSHVYWYRQLPEEGLKFMVYLQKENIIDESGMPKERFSAEFPKEGPSILRIQQVVRGDSAAYFCASSPVAGDSTGELFFGEGSRLTVL.

The DNA of the CDR3 is TGTGCCAGTAGTATCCCATTAGGGGTGGATCAGCCCCAGCATTTT. Protein sequence: CASSIPLGVDQPQHF. The chain is built from TRBV19 and TRBJ1-5, with D possibly being TRBD1 (5 bases). CDR3 size: 15 residues. Germline-derived CDR1 and CDR2 are LNHDA and SQIVND (reference sequence). Trimming shortened V by 3 bases and J by 5 bases, and 14 bases separated the two germline ends.

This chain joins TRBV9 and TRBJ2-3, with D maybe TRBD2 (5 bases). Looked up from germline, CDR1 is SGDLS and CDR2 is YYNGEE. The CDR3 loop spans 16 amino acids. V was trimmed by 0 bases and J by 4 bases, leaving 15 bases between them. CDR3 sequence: CASSVGLLSGSDTQYF. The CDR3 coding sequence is TGTGCCAGCAGCGTAGGGTTGCTCTCGGGGTCAGATACGCAGTATTTT.

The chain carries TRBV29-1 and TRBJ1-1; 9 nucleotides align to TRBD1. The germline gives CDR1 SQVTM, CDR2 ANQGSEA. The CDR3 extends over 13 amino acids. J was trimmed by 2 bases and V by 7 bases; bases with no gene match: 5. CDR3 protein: CSAPGQGNTEAFF. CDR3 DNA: TGCAGCGCCCCGGGACAGGGTAACACTGAAGCTTTCTTT.

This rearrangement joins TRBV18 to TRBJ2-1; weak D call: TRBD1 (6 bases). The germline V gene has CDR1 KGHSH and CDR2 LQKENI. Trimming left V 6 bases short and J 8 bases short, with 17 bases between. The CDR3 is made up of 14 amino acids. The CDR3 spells CASSRDTNGHEQFF. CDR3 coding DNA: TGTGCCAGCTCCCGGGACACCAACGGCCATGAGCAGTTCTTC.

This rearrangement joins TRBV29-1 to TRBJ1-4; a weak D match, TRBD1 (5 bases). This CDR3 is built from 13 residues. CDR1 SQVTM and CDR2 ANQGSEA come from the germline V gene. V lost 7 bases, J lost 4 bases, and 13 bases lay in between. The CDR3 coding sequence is TGCAGCGCACGGGGGGGGAATAATGAAAAACTGTTTTTT. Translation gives CSARGGNNEKLFF.

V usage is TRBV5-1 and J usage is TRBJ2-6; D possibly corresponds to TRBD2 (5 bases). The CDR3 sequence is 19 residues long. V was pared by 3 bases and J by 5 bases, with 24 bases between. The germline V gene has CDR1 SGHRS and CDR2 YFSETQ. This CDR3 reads CASSSVRVESIVRANVLTF. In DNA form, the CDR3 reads TGCGCCAGCAGCTCTGTGAGGGTAGAGAGCATTGTACGGGCCAACGTCCTGACTTTC. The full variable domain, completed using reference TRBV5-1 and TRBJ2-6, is KAGVTQTPRYLIKTRGQQVTLSCSPISGHRSVSWYQQTPGQGLQFLFEYFSETQRNKGNFPGRFSGRQFSNSRSEMNVSTLELGDSALYLCASSSVRVESIVRANVLTFGAGSRLTVL.